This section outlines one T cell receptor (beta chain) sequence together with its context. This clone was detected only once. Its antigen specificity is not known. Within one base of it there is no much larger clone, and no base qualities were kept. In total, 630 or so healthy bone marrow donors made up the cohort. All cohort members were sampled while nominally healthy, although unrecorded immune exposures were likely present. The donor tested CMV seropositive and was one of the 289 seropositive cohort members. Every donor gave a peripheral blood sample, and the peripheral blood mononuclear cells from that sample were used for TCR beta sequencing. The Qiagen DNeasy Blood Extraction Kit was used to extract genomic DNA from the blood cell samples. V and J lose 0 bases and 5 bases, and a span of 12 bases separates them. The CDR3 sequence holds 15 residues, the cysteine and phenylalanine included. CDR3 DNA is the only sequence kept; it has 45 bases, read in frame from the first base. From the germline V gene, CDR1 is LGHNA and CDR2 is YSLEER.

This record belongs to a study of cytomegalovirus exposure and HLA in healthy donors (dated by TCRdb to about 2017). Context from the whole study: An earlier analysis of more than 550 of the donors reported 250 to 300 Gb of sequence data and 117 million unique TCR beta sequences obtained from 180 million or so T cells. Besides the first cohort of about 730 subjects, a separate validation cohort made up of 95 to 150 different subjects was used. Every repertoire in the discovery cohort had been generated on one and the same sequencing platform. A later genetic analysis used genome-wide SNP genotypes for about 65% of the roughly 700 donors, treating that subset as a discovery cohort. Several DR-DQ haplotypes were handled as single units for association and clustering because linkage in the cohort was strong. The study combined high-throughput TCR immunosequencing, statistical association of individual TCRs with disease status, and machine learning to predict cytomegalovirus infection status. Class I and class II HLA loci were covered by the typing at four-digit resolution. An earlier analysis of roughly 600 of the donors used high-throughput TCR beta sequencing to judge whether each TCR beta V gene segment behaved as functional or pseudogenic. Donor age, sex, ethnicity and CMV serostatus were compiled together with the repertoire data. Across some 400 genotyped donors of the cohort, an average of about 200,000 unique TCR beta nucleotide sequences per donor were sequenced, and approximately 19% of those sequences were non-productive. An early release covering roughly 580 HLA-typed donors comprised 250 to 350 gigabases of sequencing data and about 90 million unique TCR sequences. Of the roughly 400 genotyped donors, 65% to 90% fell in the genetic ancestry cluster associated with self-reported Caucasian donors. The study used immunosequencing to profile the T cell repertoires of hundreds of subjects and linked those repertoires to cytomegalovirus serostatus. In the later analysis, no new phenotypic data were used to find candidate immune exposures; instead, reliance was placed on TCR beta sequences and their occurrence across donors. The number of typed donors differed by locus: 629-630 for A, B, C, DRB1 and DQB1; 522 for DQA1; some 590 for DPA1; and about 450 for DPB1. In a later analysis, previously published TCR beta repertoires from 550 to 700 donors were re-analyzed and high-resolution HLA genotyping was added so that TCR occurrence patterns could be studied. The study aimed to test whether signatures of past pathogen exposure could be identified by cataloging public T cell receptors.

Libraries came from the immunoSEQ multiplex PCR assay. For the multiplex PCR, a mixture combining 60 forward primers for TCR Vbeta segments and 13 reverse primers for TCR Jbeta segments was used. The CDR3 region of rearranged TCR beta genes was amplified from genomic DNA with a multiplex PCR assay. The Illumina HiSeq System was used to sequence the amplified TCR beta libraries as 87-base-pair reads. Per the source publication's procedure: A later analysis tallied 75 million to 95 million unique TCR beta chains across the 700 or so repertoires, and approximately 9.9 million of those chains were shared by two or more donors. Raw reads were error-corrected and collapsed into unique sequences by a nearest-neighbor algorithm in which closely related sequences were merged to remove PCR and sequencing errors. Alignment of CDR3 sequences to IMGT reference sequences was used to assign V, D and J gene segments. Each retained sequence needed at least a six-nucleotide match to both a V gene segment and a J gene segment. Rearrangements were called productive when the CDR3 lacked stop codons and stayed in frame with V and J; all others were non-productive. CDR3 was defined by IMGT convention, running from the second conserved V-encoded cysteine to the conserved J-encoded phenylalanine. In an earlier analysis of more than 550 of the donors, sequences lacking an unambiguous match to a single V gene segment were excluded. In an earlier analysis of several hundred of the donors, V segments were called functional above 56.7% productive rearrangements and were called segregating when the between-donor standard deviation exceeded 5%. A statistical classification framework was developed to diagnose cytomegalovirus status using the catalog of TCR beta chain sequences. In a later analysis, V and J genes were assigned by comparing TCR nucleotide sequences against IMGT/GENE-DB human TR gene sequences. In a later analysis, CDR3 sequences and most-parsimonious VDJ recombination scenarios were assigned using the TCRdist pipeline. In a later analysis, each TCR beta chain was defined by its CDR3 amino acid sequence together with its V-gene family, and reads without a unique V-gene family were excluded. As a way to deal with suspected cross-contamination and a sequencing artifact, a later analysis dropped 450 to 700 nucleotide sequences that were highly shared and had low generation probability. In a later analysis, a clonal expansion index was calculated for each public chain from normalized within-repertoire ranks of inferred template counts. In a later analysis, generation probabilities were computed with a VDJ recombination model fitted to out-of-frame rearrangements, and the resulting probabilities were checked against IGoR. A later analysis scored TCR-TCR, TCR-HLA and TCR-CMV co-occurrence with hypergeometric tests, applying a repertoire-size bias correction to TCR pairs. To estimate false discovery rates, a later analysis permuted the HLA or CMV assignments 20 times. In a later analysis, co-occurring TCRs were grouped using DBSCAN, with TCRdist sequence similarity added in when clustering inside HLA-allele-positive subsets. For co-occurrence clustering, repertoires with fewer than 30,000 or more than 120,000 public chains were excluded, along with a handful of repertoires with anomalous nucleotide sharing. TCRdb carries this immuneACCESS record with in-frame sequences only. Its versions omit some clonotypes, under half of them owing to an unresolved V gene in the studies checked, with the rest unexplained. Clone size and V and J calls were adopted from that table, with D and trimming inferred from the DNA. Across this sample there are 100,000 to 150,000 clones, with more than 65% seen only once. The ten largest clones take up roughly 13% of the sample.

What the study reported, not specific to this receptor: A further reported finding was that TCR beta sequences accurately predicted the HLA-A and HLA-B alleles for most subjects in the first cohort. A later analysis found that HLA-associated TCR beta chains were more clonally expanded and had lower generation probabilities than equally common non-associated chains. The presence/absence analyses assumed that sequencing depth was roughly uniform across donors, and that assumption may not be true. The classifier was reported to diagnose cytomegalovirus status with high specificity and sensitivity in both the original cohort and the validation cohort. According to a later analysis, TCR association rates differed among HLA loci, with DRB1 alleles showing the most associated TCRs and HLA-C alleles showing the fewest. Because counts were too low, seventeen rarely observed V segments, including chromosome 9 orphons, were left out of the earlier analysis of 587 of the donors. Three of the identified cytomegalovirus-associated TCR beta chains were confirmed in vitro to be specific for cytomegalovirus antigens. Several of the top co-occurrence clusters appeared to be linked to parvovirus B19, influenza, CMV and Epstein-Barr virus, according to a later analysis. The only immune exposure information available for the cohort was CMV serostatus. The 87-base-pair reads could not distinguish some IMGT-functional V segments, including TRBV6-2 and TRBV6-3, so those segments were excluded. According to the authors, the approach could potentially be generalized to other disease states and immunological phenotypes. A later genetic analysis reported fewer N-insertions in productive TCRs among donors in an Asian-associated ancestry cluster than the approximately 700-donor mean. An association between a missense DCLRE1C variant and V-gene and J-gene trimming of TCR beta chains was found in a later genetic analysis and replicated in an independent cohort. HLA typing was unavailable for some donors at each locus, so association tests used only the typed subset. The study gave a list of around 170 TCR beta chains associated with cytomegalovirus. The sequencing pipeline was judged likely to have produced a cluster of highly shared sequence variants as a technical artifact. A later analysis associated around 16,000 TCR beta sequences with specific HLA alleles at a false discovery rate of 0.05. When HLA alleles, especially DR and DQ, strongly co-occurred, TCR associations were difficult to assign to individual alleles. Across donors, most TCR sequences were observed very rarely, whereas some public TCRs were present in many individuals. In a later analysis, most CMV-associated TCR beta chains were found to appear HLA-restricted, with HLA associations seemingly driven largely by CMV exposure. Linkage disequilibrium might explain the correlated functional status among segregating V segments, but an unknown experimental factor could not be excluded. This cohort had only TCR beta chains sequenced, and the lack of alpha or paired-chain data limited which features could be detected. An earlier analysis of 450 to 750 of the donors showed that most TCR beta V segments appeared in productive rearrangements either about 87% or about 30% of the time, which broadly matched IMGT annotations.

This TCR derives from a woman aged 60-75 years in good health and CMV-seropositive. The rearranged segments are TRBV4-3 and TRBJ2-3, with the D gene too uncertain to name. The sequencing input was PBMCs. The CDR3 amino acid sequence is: CASSQDFAAKDTQYF. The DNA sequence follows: TGCGCCAGCAGCCAAGATTTCGCGGCTAAAGATACGCAGTATTTT.